This T cell receptor beta chain is drawn from a study of T cells in Graves' hyperthyroidism and ophthalmopathy. Study in general: Once the initial diagnosis was made, peripheral blood was obtained before any treatment. Points from the study as a whole: A median around 6 months before onset, the model predicted ophthalmopathy.

As concerns this clonotype: The antigen is unknown.

RNA transcripts gave rise to amplified TCR beta CDR3 regions. Researchers ran a first-round RT-PCR on the TCR CDR3 using the HTBI primer set. In TCRdb, the multiplex PCR reads were re-called with MiXCR into one record per CDR3 protein. The sample contains roughly 380,000 distinct CDR3 sequences, roughly an eighth of which appear only once. Trimming shortened V by 5 bases and J by 8 bases, and 9 bases separated the two germline ends. The CDR3 runs 11 residues. CDR1 and CDR2 (germline): MNHNS, SASEGT. Used for diagnoses were clinical symptoms, serum thyroxine and TRAb, thyroid ultrasound and orbital computed tomography.

This rearrangement joins TRBV6-1 to TRBJ1-1; D possibly corresponds to TRBD1 (6 bases). The sample was blood. This receptor was obtained from a woman aged 18-29 years with Graves' hyperthyroidism. CDR3 protein: CASSTTGEAFF. CDR3 bases: TGTGCCAGCAGTACTACAGGGGAAGCTTTCTTT.